This T cell receptor (beta chain) was sequenced in a study of T cell responses to AZD1222 COVID-19 vaccine. Findings of the study overall: In all cases, repertoires were sampled only after the peak T cell response. Targeting of unmutated variant regions was reportedly seen in nearly half of spike-specific TCRs. Spike-specific TCR breadth and depth both grew after two AZD1222 doses.

As concerns this clone: Its antigen is unidentified.

Data came from immunoSEQ multiplex PCR; TCRdb stores just in-frame clones and leaves some out. The sample contains some 150,000 clones, roughly 90% of which appear only once. This clonotype originated in an adult who received the AZD1222 COVID-19 vaccine. Sequenced material: peripheral blood, taken 28 days after the second AZD1222 dose.

The DNA for the CDR3 is TGTGCCAGCAGACGACAGGGGGCTAACTATGGCTACACCTTC. It encodes CASRRQGANYGYTF. The genes are TRBV6-5 and TRBJ1-2, with 9 bases that match TRBD1. The CDR3 length is 14 residues. J was trimmed by 0 bases and V by 6 bases; bases with no gene match: 2. Germline V CDR1 and CDR2: MNHEY, SVGAGI.